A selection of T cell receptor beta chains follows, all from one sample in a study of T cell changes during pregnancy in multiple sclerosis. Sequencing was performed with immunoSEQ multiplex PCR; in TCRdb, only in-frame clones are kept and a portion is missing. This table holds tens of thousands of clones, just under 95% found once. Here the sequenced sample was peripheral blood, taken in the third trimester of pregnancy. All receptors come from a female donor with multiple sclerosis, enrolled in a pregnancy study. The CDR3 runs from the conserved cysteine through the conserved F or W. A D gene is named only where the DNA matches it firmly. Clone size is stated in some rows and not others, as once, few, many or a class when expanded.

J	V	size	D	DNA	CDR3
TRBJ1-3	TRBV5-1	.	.	TGCGCCAGCAGCAACGGGGGGGTCACCATATATTTT	CASSNGGVTIYF
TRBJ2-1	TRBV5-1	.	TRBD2	TGCGCCAGCAGCCCCGGGACTAGCGGGAGAGTCTATGAGCAGTTCTTC	CASSPGTSGRVYEQFF
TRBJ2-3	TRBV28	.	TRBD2	TGTGCCAGCAGCCTGAGAGGACTAGCGGGATCTAGCACAGATACGCAGTATTTT	CASSLRGLAGSSTDTQYF
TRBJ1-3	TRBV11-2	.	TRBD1	TGTGCCAGCAGCTCAAAGGACAGGGTCAACACCATATATTTT	CASSSKDRVNTIYF
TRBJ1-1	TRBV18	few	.	TGTGCCAGCTCCCTGGACAGTAGCACTGAAGCTTTCTTT	CASSLDSSTEAFF
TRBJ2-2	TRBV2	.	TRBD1	TGTGCCAGCAGTGGGACAGGGTCGGCCGGGGAGCTGTTTTTT	CASSGTGSAGELFF
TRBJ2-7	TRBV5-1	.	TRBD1	TGCGCCAGCAGTCCGGGACAGCAATTCGAGCAGTACTTC	CASSPGQQFEQYF
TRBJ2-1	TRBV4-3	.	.	TGCGCCAGCAGTCGGTTAGCGGCTGGGAATGAGCAGTTCTTC	CASSRLAAGNEQFF
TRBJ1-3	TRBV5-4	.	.	TGTGCCAGCAGCGGGCTGGGGGGAATATATTTT	CASSGLGGIYF
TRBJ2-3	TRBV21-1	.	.	TGTGCCAGCAGCACTTCCTGTCTAGAGGAAAACGCAGATACGCAGTATTTT	CASSTSCLEENADTQYF
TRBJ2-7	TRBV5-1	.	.	TGCGCCAGCAGCTTTGCCGGCCGGGGAGTGGAAGAGCAGTACTTC	CASSFAGRGVEEQYF
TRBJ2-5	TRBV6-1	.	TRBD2	TGTGCCATAGCGGGAGGGCTACAAGAGACCCAGTACTTC	CAIAGGLQETQYF
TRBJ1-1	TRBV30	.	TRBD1	TGTGCCTGTAACCAGGGGGCGAACACTGAAGCTTTCTTT	CACNQGANTEAFF
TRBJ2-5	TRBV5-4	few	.	TGTGCCAGCAGCTTGGACAGGAAAGAGACCCAGTACTTC	CASSLDRKETQYF
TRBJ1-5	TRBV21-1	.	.	TGTGCCAGCAACAAAAGGGGTGGGGGGAATCAGCCCCAGCATTTT	CASNKRGGGNQPQHF
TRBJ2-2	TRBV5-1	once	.	TGCGCCAGCAGAGGGGACATTCGCGGCACCGGGGAGCTGTTTTTT	CASRGDIRGTGELFF
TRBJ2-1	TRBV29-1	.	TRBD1	TGCAGCGTCGGCCGGGACAGGGCGATCAATGAGCAGTTCTTC	CSVGRDRAINEQFF
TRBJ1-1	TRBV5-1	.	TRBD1	TGCGCCAGCAGCTCGGGACAGGGAGTGGGCACTGAAGCTTTCTTT	CASSSGQGVGTEAFF
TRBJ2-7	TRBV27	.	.	TGTGCCAGCAGTTTAGAACAGGGCGGCCCCGAGCAGTACTTC	CASSLEQGGPEQYF
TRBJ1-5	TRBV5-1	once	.	TGCGCCAGCAGTCCTGGGGGGGCCAATCAGCCCCAGCATTTT	CASSPGGANQPQHF
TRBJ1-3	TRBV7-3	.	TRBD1	TGTGCCAGCAGCTTACGTAAACAGCTACAGGGGGCGGGCGGAAACACCATATATTTT	CASSLRKQLQGAGGNTIYF
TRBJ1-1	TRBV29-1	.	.	TGCAGCGTGCCCCGGGGAATGAACACTGAAGCTTTCTTT	CSVPRGMNTEAFF
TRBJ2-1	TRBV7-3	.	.	TGTGCCAGCAGCCCTCGCCTCGGGACTGGGAACAATGAGCAGTTCTTC	CASSPRLGTGNNEQFF
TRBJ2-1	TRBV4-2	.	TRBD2	TGTGCCAGCAGCCATAGCGGGAGGGTATACAATGAGCAGTTCTTC	CASSHSGRVYNEQFF
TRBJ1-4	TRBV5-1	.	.	TGCGCCAGCAGCTTGGGAGACAGTTATGGTAATGAAAAACTGTTTTTT	CASSLGDSYGNEKLFF
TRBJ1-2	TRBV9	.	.	TGTGCCAGCAGCGTAGAACAGAAAGTAACTAACTATGGCTACACCTTC	CASSVEQKVTNYGYTF
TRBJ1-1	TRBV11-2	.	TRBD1	TGTGCCAGCAGCCGCCAGACAGGGGTTACTGAAGCTTTCTTT	CASSRQTGVTEAFF
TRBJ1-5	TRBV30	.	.	TGTGCCTGGAGTGTACGACAGAACTTCAATCAGCCCCAGCATTTT	CAWSVRQNFNQPQHF